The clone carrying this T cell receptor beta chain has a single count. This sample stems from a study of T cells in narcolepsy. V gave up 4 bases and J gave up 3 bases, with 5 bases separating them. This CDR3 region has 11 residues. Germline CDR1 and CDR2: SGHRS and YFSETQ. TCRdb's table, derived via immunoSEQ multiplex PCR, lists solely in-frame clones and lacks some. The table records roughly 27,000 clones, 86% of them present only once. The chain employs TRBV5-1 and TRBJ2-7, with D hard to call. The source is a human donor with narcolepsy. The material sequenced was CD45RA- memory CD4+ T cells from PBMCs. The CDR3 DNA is TGCGCCAGCAGCACTAACTACGAGCAGTACTTC. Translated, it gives CASSTNYEQYF.